These T cell receptor beta chains were read from a single sample in a study of memory CD4+ T cells and cytomegalovirus serostatus. The data were produced by immunoSEQ multiplex PCR, yet TCRdb's version contains in-frame clones alone and is incomplete. The repertoire consists of tens of thousands of clones, with about 68% occurring once and the leading ten covering over 2%. Sequences were obtained from memory CD4+ T cells from blood. The receptors were sampled from an adult in good health and CMV-seropositive. The CDR3 runs from the conserved cysteine through the conserved F or W. D genes are given only for firm matches. A clone size is listed for some rows: how often the clone was seen (once, few, many), or a class if it is expanded.

-	-	TRBV13	17	TRBJ1-2	CASSLVRSWARDYGYTF	TGTGCCAGCAGCTTAGTTCGTTCCTGGGCCAGGGACTATGGCTACACCTTC
-	-	TRBV11-3	14	TRBJ2-2	CASSLTGDTGELFF	TGTGCCAGCAGCTTAACGGGCGACACCGGGGAGCTGTTTTTT
-	-	TRBV5-1	15	TRBJ2-3	CASSLDRGFTDTQYF	TGCGCCAGCAGCTTGGATCGAGGGTTTACAGATACGCAGTATTTT
-	-	TRBV7-6	15	TRBJ2-5	CASSRAPGSGETQYF	TGTGCCAGCAGCCGAGCGCCAGGGTCTGGGGAGACCCAGTACTTC
-	-	TRBV4-3	16	TRBJ1-4	CASSLGFGGRNEKLFF	TGCGCCAGCAGCCTAGGTTTCGGGGGGCGAAATGAAAAACTGTTTTTT
-	-	TRBV11-3	15	TRBJ2-2	CASSLGGTNTGELFF	TGTGCCAGCAGCTTAGGAGGGACGAACACCGGGGAGCTGTTTTTT
few	TRBD1	TRBV2	15	TRBJ1-1	CASTPGQGLNTEAFF	TGTGCCAGCACCCCGGGACAGGGGCTAAACACTGAAGCTTTCTTT
once	-	TRBV5-1	14	TRBJ2-5	CATSPGAIGETQYF	TGCGCCACCTCACCGGGAGCGATAGGAGAGACCCAGTACTTC
-	TRBD2	TRBV4-2	18	TRBJ2-3	CASSQDVAGLAARDTQYF	TGTGCCAGCAGCCAAGACGTTGCGGGACTAGCGGCGAGAGATACGCAGTATTTT
-	TRBD1	TRBV5-1	14	TRBJ2-5	CASSLGTGGATQYF	TGCGCCAGCAGCTTGGGGACAGGGGGCGCGACCCAGTACTTC
-	-	TRBV7-2	14	TRBJ2-3	CASSLAEATLTQYF	TGTGCCAGCAGCTTAGCCGAAGCGACCCTTACGCAGTATTTT
-	-	TRBV5-1	14	TRBJ1-4	CASSSEGANEKLFF	TGCGCCAGCAGCTCCGAGGGGGCTAATGAAAAACTGTTTTTT
-	-	TRBV5-1	18	TRBJ2-3	CASSLGSWGPLFTDTQYF	TGCGCCAGCAGCTTGGGGTCGTGGGGACCACTTTTCACAGATACGCAGTATTTT
-	-	TRBV28	16	TRBJ2-3	CASSFMSPMTPDTQYF	TGTGCCAGCAGTTTTATGTCCCCGATGACCCCAGATACGCAGTATTTT
-	TRBD2	TRBV27	14	TRBJ2-1	CASRELGRALEQFF	TGTGCCAGCAGAGAACTCGGGAGGGCCCTTGAGCAGTTCTTC
-	-	TRBV2	15	TRBJ1-3	CASSESPVSGNTIYF	TGTGCCAGCAGTGAATCCCCGGTCTCTGGAAACACCATATATTTT
-	-	TRBV18	15	TRBJ1-2	CASSPSVTEGYGYTF	TGTGCCAGCTCACCGTCTGTTACGGAAGGATATGGCTACACCTTC
-	-	TRBV5-6	14	TRBJ2-1	CASSGAGADNEQFF	TGTGCCAGCAGCGGAGCAGGGGCGGACAATGAGCAGTTCTTC
-	-	TRBV18	13	TRBJ1-1	CASSPRQDTEAFF	TGTGCCAGCTCACCGAGACAGGACACGGAAGCTTTCTTT
few	TRBD2	TRBV7-9	13	TRBJ2-1	CASSLDRGGGRFF	TGTGCCAGCAGCTTAGATCGGGGGGGCGGAAGGTTCTTC
-	TRBD1	TRBV27	19	TRBJ1-1	CASSIAGTGRLWGDTEAFF	TGTGCCAGCAGTATTGCCGGGACAGGGCGTTTGTGGGGTGACACTGAAGCTTTCTTT
-	-	TRBV5-4	15	TRBJ2-7	CASSLGGRGAYEQYF	TGTGCCAGCAGCTTGGGCGGAAGGGGGGCCTACGAGCAGTACTTC
-	-	TRBV7-2	16	TRBJ1-1	CASSLYANSANTEAFF	TGTGCCAGCAGCTTATATGCGAATTCGGCGAACACTGAAGCTTTCTTT
-	-	TRBV19	14	TRBJ2-5	CASSIGGRQETQYF	TGTGCCAGTAGTATTGGGGGAAGGCAAGAGACCCAGTACTTC
-	TRBD2	TRBV4-3	15	TRBJ2-2	CASSLLIAGAGELFF	TGCGCCAGCAGCCTTTTAATAGCGGGAGCCGGGGAGCTGTTTTTT
-	-	TRBV18	15	TRBJ2-3	CASSPPTGSTDTQYF	TGTGCCAGCTCACCACCTACGGGAAGCACAGATACGCAGTATTTT
-	-	TRBV28	11	TRBJ2-3	CASSLTDTQYF	TGTGCCAGCAGTTTGACGGATACGCAGTATTTT
-	-	TRBV7-6	15	TRBJ2-7	CASSQDSGPSYEQYF	TGTGCCAGCAGCCAGGATAGCGGACCTTCCTACGAGCAGTACTTC
-	TRBD1	TRBV5-6	15	TRBJ1-2	CASSLWTGDPYGYTF	TGTGCCAGCAGCCTGTGGACAGGGGACCCCTATGGCTACACCTTC
-	-	TRBV9	14	TRBJ2-3	CASSVGWGVDTQYF	TGTGCCAGCAGCGTAGGTTGGGGAGTAGATACGCAGTATTTT
medium-sized	-	TRBV19	16	TRBJ1-3	CASSIDADSSGNTIYF	TGTGCCAGTAGTATAGATGCGGACAGCTCTGGAAACACCATATATTTT
-	-	TRBV30	15	TRBJ2-1	CAWSVHLGRQNEQFF	TGTGCCTGGAGTGTACACCTCGGGCGCCAGAATGAGCAGTTCTTC
-	-	TRBV2	14	TRBJ1-5	CASGPSTGLQPQHF	TGTGCCAGCGGCCCAAGTACAGGATTGCAGCCCCAGCATTTT
-	-	TRBV11-3	12	TRBJ1-1	CASSLDNYEAFF	TGTGCCAGCAGCTTAGATAATTACGAAGCTTTCTTT
-	-	TRBV5-6	15	TRBJ2-1	CASSLAGTYGNEQFF	TGTGCCAGCAGCTTGGCCGGGACCTACGGGAATGAGCAGTTCTTC
few	-	TRBV29-1	13	TRBJ2-5	CSVGKQTQETQYF	TGCAGCGTTGGAAAACAGACCCAAGAGACCCAGTACTTC
-	TRBD1	TRBV14	15	TRBJ2-3	CASSQSGGSTDTQYF	TGTGCCAGCAGCCAGTCAGGGGGTAGCACAGATACGCAGTATTTT
-	-	TRBV5-1	14	TRBJ2-3	CASTGALSTDTQYF	TGCGCCAGCACTGGCGCTTTATCCACAGATACGCAGTATTTT
-	-	TRBV10-3	14	TRBJ2-3	CAISVGSGTDTQYF	TGTGCCATCAGTGTTGGAAGCGGAACAGATACGCAGTATTTT
-	-	TRBV28	15	TRBJ1-4	CASSSRTVRNEKLFF	TGTGCCAGCAGCTCTAGGACAGTAAGAAATGAAAAACTGTTTTTT
medium-sized	-	TRBV6-6	15	TRBJ2-7	CASISRAKGSYEQYF	TGTGCCAGCATCTCACGGGCCAAAGGGTCCTACGAGCAGTACTTC
few	-	TRBV5-1	14	TRBJ2-5	CASSLAGDSEAQYF	TGCGCCAGCAGCTTGGCCGGCGATTCAGAGGCCCAGTACTTC
-	TRBD2	TRBV4-3	16	TRBJ2-1	CASSQDIAGLYNEQFF	TGCGCCAGCAGCCAGGATATAGCGGGGTTGTACAATGAGCAGTTCTTC
-	TRBD1	TRBV7-2	13	TRBJ2-2	CASSPGQGLELFF	TGTGCCAGCAGCCCCGGACAGGGGCTTGAGCTGTTTTTT
-	-	TRBV15	14	TRBJ2-5	CATSPRGQRETQYF	TGTGCCACCAGCCCCCGAGGGCAGAGGGAGACCCAGTACTTC
-	-	TRBV6-1	13	TRBJ2-2	CASSEVQAGELFF	TGTGCCAGCAGTGAGGTCCAAGCCGGGGAGCTGTTTTTT
-	-	TRBV11-1	16	TRBJ2-2	CASSLDGGKVTGELFF	TGTGCCAGCAGCTTAGATGGGGGAAAGGTCACCGGGGAGCTGTTTTTT
once	TRBD1	TRBV9	14	TRBJ2-5	CASSAGQGAETQYF	TGTGCCAGCAGCGCCGGACAGGGGGCAGAGACCCAGTACTTC
-	TRBD1	TRBV27	13	TRBJ1-1	CASSLNRGTEAFF	TGTGCCAGCAGTCTAAACAGGGGCACTGAAGCTTTCTTT
-	-	TRBV7-2	13	TRBJ1-1	CASSFDAFLEAFF	TGTGCCAGCAGCTTCGACGCTTTCCTTGAAGCTTTCTTT
-	TRBD2	TRBV6-5	16	TRBJ2-3	CASSYLTGAGTDTQYF	TGTGCCAGCAGTTACCTAACGGGAGCGGGGACAGATACGCAGTATTTT
-	TRBD1	TRBV14	14	TRBJ2-7	CASSPRTGSYEQYF	TGTGCCAGCAGCCCAAGGACAGGGTCCTACGAGCAGTACTTC
once	TRBD1	TRBV5-1	16	TRBJ2-5	CASSQRTGGRGETQYF	TGCGCCAGCAGCCAGCGGACAGGGGGAAGGGGCGAGACCCAGTACTTC
once	TRBD2	TRBV11-1	14	TRBJ2-1	CASSLAGTINEQFF	TGTGCCAGCAGCTTAGCTGGGACTATCAATGAGCAGTTCTTC
-	-	TRBV5-5	13	TRBJ1-5	CASSSPGEQPQHF	TGTGCCAGCAGCTCCCCTGGAGAACAGCCCCAGCATTTT
-	-	TRBV5-1	14	TRBJ2-2	CASRGVLNTGELFF	TGCGCCAGCAGGGGGGTTTTGAACACCGGGGAGCTGTTTTTT
-	-	TRBV19	14	TRBJ1-5	CASKGGGSNQPQHF	TGTGCCAGTAAGGGAGGGGGTAGCAATCAGCCCCAGCATTTT
-	-	TRBV6-1	13	TRBJ2-1	CASITYSGNEQFF	TGTGCCAGCATTACTTATAGCGGCAATGAGCAGTTCTTC